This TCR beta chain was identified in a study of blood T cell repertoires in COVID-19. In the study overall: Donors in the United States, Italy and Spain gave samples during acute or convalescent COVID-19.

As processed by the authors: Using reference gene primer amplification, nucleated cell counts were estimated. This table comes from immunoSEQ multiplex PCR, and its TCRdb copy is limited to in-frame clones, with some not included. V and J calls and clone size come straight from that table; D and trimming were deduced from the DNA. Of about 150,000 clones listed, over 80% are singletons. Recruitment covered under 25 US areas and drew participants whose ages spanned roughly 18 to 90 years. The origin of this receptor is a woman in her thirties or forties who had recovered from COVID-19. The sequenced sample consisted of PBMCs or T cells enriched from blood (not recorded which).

DNA for the CDR3: TGTGCCAGCACCGTATGGTCTAGCGGGGTTAGCTCTGGGGCCAACGTCCTGACTTTC. It codes for CASTVWSSGVSSGANVLTF. This rearrangement joins TRBV28 to TRBJ2-6, with 9 bases matching TRBD2. The CDR3 covers 19 residues. From germline, CDR1 is MDHEN and CDR2 SYDVKM. The trim removed 7 bases at V and 0 bases at J, leaving 13 bases unmatched.